This T cell receptor beta chain derives from a study of T cells in localized non-small cell lung cancer. General study points: Adjacent lung exhibited a median of 57 among the 100 most abundant tumor clones. Multi-region tumor sequencing was not done, so intratumor heterogeneity could not be excluded. Clonality peaked in uninvolved adjacent lung rather than tumor. Overall survival was longer when the density of T cells in the blood was higher.

This table comes from immunoSEQ multiplex PCR, and its TCRdb copy is limited to in-frame clones, with some not included. The sample lists 23,000 or so clones, approximately 84% occurring once. As for this clone: Its antigen is not identified.

The length of the CDR3 is 16 residues. Germline V lookup: CDR1 MGHRA, CDR2 YSYEKL. J was trimmed by 2 bases and V by 4 bases; bases with no gene match: 8. The starting material was PBMCs, obtained before any cancer treatment. The sequence came from a man aged 40-75 years with stage II lung adenocarcinoma. This chain uses TRBV4-1 with TRBJ2-3; 8 nucleotides agree with TRBD2. CDR3 DNA sequence: TGCGCCAGCAGCCGTATTACTAGCGGATCCACAGATACGCAGTATTTT. This gives the protein CASSRITSGSTDTQYF.